Sequencing of this TCR beta chain was carried out in a study of T cell responses to AZD1222 COVID-19 vaccine. The CDR3 covers 13 residues. Trimming cost V 2 bases and J 1 base, with 5 bases left between them. Germline CDR1 MDHEN, CDR2 SYDVKM. Profiling relied on immunoSEQ multiplex PCR, and the TCRdb table lists in-frame clones only, not all of them. The sample lists about 89,000 clones; around 84% were seen once. This receptor was obtained from an adult who received the AZD1222 COVID-19 vaccine. This chain links TRBV28 with TRBJ1-1; D gene unclear. This material consisted of peripheral blood, taken 28 days after the second AZD1222 dose. The CDR3 spells CASSLIENTEAFF. In nucleotides, the CDR3 is TGTGCCAGCAGTTTAATAGAGAACACTGAAGCTTTCTTT. Full variable domain (missing parts from reference TRBV28 and TRBJ1-1): DVKVTQSSRYLVKRTGEKVFLECVQDMDHENMFWYRQDPGLGLRLIYFSYDVKMKEKGDIPEGYSVSREKKERFSLILESASTNQTSMYLCASSLIENTEAFFGQGTRLTVV.